The clone carrying this T cell receptor beta chain was observed once. Its antigen is as yet unknown. A read error may be the cause here, since a much bigger clone is one base away. TCRdb re-analysed the PCR reads in MiXCR, keeping a single row per CDR3 protein. The table lists just over 40,000 distinct CDR3 sequences, around 18% of them singletons, with roughly 7.1% in the top ten. Sorting isolated naive CD8 T cells as CD8+CD4-CCR7+CD45RA+ events. This record belongs to a study of molecular identifiers for immune sequencing clone quantification. Turning to the study itself: In replicates, RNA from roughly 21,000 or 96,000 naive CD8 cells was split five ways, four sequenced.

Study-wide points: Barcode collisions between identical TCR molecules could shrink estimates of highly expanded clone sizes. In naive cells, clones above 20 RNA copies held under 1% of molecules, whereas in effector cells they held over 99%.

The TCR sequence derives from a human donor in good health. Some libraries in this study had Jurkat cell RNA spiked in. Sequenced material: naive CD8+ T cells from blood, with Jurkat cell RNA spiked in. Sample subset: FACS-sorted CD8+CD4-CCR7+CD45RA+ naive T cells.

The CDR3 DNA is TGTACCAGCAGCTTGGGACTAGCGGAATACAATGAGCAGTTCTTC. It encodes CTSSLGLAEYNEQFF. The chain recombines TRBV11-2 with TRBJ2-1; 11 bases fit TRBD2. CDR3 size: 15 residues. Germline CDR1 and CDR2: SGHAT and FQNNGV.